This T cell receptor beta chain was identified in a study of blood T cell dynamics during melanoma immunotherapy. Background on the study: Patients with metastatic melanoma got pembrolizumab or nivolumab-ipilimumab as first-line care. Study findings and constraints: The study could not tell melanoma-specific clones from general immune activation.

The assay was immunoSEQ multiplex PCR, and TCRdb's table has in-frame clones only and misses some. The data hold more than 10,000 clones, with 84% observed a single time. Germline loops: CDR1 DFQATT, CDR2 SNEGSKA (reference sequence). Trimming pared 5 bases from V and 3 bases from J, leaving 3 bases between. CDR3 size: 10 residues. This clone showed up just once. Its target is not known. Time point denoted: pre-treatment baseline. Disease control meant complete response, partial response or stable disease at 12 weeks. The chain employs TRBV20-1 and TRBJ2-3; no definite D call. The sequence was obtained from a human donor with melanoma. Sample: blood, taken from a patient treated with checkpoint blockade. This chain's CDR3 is CSALTDTQYF. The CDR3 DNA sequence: TGCAGTGCTTTAACAGATACGCAGTATTTT.